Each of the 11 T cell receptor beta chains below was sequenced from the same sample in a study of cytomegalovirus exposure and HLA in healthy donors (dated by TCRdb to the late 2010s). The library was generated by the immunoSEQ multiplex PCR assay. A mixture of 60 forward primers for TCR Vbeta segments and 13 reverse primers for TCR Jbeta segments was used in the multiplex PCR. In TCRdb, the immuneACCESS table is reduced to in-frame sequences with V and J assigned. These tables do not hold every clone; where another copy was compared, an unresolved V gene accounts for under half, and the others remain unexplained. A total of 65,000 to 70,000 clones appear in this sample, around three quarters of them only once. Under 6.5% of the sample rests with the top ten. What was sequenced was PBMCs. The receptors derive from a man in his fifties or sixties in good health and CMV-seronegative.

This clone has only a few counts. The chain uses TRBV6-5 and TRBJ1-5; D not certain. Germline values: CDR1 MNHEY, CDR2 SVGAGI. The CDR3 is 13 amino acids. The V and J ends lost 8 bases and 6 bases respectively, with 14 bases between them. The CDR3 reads CASAMRGSQPQHF. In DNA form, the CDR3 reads TGTGCCAGCGCGATGCGGGGTAGTCAGCCCCAGCATTTT.

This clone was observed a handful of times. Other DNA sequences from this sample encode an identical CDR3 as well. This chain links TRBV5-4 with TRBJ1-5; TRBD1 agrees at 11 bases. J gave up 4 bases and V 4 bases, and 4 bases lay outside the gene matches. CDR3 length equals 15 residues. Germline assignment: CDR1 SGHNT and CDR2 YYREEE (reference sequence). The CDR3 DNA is TGTGCCAGCAGCCCCGGGACAGGGGGAAATCAGCCCCAGCATTTT. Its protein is CASSPGTGGNQPQHF.

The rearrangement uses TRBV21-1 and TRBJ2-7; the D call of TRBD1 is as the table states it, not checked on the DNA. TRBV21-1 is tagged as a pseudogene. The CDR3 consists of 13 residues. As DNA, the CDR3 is TGTGCCAGCAGCAAAGGACAGGCTGGTGAGCAGTACTTC. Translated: CASSKGQAGEQYF.

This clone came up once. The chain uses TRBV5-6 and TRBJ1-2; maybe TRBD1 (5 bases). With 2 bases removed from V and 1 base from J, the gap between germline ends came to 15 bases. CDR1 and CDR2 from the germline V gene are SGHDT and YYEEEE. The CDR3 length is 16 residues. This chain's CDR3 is CASSLKGGANNYGYTF. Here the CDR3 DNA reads TGTGCCAGCAGCTTAAAAGGCGGGGCAAATAACTATGGCTACACCTTC.

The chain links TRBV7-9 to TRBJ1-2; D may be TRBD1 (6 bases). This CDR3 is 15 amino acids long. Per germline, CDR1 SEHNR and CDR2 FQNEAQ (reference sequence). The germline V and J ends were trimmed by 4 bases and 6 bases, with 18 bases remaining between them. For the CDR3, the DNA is TGTGCCAGCAGCTACGACAGGAGACTTTCGGATGGCTACACCTTC. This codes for CASSYDRRLSDGYTF.

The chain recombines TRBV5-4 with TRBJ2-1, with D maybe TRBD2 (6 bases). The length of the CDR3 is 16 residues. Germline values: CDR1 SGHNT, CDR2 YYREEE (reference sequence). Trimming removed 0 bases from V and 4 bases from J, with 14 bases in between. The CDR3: CASSLAKSRGYNEQFF. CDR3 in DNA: TGTGCCAGCAGCTTGGCTAAGAGTCGGGGGTACAATGAGCAGTTCTTC. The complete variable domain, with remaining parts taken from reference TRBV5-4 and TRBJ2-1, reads ETGVTQSPTHLIKTRGQQVTLRCSSQSGHNTVSWYQQALGQGPQFIFQYYREEENGRGNFPPRFSGLQFPNYSSELNVNALELDDSALYLCASSLAKSRGYNEQFFGPGTRLTVL.

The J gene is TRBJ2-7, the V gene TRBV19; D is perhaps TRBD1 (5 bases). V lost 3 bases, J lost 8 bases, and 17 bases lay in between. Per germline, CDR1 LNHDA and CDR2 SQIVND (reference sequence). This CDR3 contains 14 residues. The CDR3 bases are TGTGCCAGTAGTATGCAAACAGACAGTAAGAAGCAGTACTTC. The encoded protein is CASSMQTDSKKQYF.

CDR3 sequence: CASSPGGTGTEAFF. CDR3 bases: TGTGCCAGCAGCCCCGGGGGGACGGGCACTGAAGCTTTCTTT. The rearrangement joins TRBV6-5 to TRBJ1-1, with D possibly matching TRBD1 (5 bases). The CDR3 covers 14 residues. The germline V and J ends were trimmed by 6 bases and 4 bases, with 15 bases remaining between them. Germline V gene data show CDR1 as MNHEY and CDR2 as SVGAGI.

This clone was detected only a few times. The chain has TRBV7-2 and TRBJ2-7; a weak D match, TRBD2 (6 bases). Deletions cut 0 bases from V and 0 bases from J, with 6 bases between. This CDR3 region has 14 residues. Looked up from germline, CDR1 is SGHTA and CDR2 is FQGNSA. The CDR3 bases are TGTGCCAGCAGCTTAGCCGGGAGCTCCTACGAGCAGTACTTC. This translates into CASSLAGSSYEQYF.

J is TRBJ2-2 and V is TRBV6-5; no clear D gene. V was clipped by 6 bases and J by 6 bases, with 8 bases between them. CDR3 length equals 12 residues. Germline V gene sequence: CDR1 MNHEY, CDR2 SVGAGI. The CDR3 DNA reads TGTGCCAGCAGCCCCCATTCCGGGGAGCTGTTTTTT. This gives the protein CASSPHSGELFF.

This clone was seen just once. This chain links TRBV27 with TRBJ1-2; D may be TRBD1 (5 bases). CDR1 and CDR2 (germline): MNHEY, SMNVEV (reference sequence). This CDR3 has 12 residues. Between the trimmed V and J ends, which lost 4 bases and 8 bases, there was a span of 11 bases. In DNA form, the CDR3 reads TGTGCCAGCAGTTCCGACAGTCGCGGCTACACCTTC. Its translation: CASSSDSRGYTF.